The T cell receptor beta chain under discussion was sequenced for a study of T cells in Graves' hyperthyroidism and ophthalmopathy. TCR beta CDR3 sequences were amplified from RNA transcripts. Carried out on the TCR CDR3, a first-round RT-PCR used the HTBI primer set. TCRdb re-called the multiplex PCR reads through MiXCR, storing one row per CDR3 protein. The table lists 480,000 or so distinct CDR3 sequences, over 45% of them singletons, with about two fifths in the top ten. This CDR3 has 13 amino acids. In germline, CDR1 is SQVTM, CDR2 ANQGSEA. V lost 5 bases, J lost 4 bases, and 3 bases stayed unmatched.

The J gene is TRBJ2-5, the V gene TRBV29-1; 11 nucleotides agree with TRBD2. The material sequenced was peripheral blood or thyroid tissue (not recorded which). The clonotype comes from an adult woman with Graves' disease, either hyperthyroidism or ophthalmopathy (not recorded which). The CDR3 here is CSVTGLAGETQYF. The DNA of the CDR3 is TGCAGCGTTACCGGACTAGCGGGAGAGACCCAGTACTTC.